This T cell receptor (beta chain) derives from a study of blood T cell repertoires in COVID-19. Germline V gene data show CDR1 as SNHLY and CDR2 as FYNNEI. V gave up 2 bases and J gave up 2 bases, with 9 bases separating them. This CDR3 spans 14 amino acids. Per the original data handling: Using reference gene primer amplification, nucleated cell counts were estimated. Clones were read by immunoSEQ multiplex PCR, and TCRdb kept only the in-frame ones, dropping some. That table furnishes V, J and clone size, whereas the DNA furnished D and trimming. The data show approximately 150,000 clones, 80% to 90% seen once.

Sequenced input: peripheral blood. The sequence derives from a man at least 80 years old with acute or convalescent COVID-19. The J gene is TRBJ2-5, the V gene TRBV2, with D perhaps matching TRBD1 (5 bases). CDR3 amino acids: CASSEWTQQETQYF. The CDR3 coding sequence is TGTGCCAGCAGTGAATGGACACAGCAAGAGACCCAGTACTTC.